This T cell receptor (beta chain) is from a study of T cell responses to AZD1222 COVID-19 vaccine. Findings of the study overall: Nearly half of spike-specific TCRs reportedly target variant regions that are unmutated in the B.1.351 and B.1.1.7 variants. At study baseline, merely roughly 6 AZD1222 recipients were seropositive. Among the donors, most were white British and more were female, and clonal diversity was possibly underestimated.

Assay used: immunoSEQ multiplex PCR; TCRdb lists only in-frame clones, some missing. The repertoire has around 130,000 clones, under 95% of them found once; the top ten carry roughly 7.6%. For this clone: Its antigen is still unknown.

This CDR3 region has 18 residues. The V gene end was trimmed by 0 bases and the J gene end by 4 bases; junction bases not matched to a gene: 10. CDR1 and CDR2 from the germline V gene are SGDLS and YYNGEE. The sequencing here drew on peripheral blood, taken 28 days after the second dose of the MenACWY control vaccine. The sequence came from an adult who received the MenACWY meningococcal vaccine as a control. The V call is TRBV9, the J call TRBJ2-5; TRBD2 matches at 12 bases. CDR3 sequence reads: CASSVGSLAGGLGETQYF. The CDR3 coding sequence is TGTGCCAGCAGCGTAGGTTCGCTAGCGGGAGGGTTGGGAGAGACCCAGTACTTC.